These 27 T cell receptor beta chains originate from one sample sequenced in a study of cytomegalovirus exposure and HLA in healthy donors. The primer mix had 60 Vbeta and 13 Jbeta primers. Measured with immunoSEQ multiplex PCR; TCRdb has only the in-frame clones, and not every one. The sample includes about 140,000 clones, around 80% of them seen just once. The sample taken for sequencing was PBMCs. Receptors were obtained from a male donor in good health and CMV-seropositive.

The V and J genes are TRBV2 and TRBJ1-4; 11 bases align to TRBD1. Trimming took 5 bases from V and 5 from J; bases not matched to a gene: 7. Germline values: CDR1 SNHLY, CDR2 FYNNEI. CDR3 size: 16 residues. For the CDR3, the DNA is TGTGCCAGCAGTTTCGGACAGGGGGCTTTCAATGAAAAACTGTTTTTT. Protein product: CASSFGQGAFNEKLFF.

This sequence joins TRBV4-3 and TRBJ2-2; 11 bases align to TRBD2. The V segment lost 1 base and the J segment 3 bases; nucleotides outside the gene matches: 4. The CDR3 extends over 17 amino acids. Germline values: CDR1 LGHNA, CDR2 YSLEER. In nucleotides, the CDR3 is TGCGCCAGCAGCCAAGTGGGACTAGCGGAAGACACCGGGGAGCTGTTTTTT. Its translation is CASSQVGLAEDTGELFF.

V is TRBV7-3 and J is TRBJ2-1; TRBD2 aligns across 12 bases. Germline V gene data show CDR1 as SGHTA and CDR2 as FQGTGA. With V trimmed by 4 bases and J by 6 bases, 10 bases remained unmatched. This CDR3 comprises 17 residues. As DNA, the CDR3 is TGTGCCAGCAGCTCCACTCCCGGACTAGCGGGATTCAATGAGCAGTTCTTC. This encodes CASSSTPGLAGFNEQFF.

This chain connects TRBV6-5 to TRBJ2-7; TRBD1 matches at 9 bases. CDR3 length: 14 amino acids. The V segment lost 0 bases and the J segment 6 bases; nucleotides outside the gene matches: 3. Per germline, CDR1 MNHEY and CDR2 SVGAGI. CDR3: CASSYSPDRGEQYF. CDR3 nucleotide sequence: TGTGCCAGCAGTTACTCACCGGACAGGGGCGAGCAGTACTTC.

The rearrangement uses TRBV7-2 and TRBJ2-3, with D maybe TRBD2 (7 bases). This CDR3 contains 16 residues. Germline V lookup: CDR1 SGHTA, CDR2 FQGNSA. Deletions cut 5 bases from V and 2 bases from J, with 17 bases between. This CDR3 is CASSPNGGQVTDTQYF. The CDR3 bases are TGTGCCAGCAGCCCGAACGGGGGGCAAGTCACAGATACGCAGTATTTT.

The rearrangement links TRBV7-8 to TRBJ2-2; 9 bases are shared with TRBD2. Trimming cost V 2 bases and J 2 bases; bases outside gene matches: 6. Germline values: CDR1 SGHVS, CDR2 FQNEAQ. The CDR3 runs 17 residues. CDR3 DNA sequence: TGTGCCAGCAGCTTAAGTACTAGCGGGCCTAACACCGGGGAGCTGTTTTTT. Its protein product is CASSLSTSGPNTGELFF.

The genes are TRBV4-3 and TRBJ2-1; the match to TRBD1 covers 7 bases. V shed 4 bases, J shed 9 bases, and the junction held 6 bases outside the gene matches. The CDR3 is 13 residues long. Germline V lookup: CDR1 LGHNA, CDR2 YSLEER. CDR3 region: CASSRDRAFEQFF. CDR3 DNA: TGCGCCAGCAGCCGCGACAGGGCATTTGAGCAGTTCTTC.

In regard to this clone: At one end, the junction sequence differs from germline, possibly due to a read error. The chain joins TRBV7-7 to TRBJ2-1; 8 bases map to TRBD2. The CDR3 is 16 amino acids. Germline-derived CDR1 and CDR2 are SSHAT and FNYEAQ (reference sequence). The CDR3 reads CASSLEIAGQVGEQFF. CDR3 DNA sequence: TGTGCTAGCAGCTTAGAAATAGCGGGGCAAGTGGGTGAGCAGTTCTTC.

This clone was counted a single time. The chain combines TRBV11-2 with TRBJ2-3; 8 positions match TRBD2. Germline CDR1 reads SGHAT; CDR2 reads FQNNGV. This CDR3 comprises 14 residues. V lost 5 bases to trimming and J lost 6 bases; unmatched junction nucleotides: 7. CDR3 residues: CASSPREREDTQYF. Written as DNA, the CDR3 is TGTGCCAGCAGCCCTCGTGAGCGGGAGGATACGCAGTATTTT.

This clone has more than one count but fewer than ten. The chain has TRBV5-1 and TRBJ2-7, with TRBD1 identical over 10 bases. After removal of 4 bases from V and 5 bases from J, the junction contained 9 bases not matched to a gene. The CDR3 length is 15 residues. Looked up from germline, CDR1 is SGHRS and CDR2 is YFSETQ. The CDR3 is CASSPRDRGPNEQYF. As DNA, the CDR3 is TGCGCCAGCAGCCCCCGAGACAGGGGGCCTAACGAGCAGTACTTC. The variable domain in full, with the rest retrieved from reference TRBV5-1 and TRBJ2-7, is KAGVTQTPRYLIKTRGQQVTLSCSPISGHRSVSWYQQTPGQGLQFLFEYFSETQRNKGNFPGRFSGRQFSNSRSEMNVSTLELGDSALYLCASSPRDRGPNEQYFGPGTRLTVT.

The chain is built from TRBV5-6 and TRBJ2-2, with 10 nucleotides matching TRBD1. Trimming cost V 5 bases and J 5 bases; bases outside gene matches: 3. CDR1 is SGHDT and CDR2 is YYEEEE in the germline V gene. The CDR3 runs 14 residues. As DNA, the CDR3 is TGTGCCAGCAGAAGGACAGGGGGTACCGGGGAGCTGTTTTTT. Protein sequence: CASRRTGGTGELFF.

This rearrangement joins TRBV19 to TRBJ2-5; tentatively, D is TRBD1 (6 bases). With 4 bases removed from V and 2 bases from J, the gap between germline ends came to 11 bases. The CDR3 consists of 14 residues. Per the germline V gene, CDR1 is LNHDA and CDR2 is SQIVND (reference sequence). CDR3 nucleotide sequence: TGTGCCAGTAGTACCAGGACAGCGCAAGAGACCCAGTACTTC. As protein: CASSTRTAQETQYF.

CDR3 amino acids: CASSRLPLSGYNEQFF. CDR3 nucleotides: TGTGCCAGCAGCCGCCTACCACTCAGCGGCTACAATGAGCAGTTCTTC. V and J are TRBV7-3 and TRBJ2-1, with D possibly matching TRBD2 (5 bases). This CDR3 contains 16 residues. The V end was cut by 5 bases, the J end by 3 bases, with 17 bases between. CDR1 and CDR2 (germline): SGHTA, FQGTGA.

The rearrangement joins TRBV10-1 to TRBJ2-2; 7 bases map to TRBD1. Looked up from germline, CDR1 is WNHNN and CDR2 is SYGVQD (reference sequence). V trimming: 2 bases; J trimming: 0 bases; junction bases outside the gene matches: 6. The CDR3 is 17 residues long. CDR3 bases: TGCGCCAGCAGTGAGGGCCTGACAGGGACGAACACCGGGGAGCTGTTTTTT. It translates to CASSEGLTGTNTGELFF.

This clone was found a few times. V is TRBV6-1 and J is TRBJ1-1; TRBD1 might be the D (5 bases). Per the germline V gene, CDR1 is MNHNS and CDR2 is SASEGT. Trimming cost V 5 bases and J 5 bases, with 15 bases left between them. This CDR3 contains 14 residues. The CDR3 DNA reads TGTGCCAGCAGTATCCTGCGGGGGGGGACTGAAGCTTTCTTT. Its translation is CASSILRGGTEAFF.

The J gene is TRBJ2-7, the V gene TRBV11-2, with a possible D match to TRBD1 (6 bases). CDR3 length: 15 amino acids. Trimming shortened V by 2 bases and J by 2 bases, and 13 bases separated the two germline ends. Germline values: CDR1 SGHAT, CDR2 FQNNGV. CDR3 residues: CASSLSDRAAYEQYF. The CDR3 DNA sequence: TGTGCCAGCAGCTTATCGGACAGAGCGGCCTACGAGCAGTACTTC.

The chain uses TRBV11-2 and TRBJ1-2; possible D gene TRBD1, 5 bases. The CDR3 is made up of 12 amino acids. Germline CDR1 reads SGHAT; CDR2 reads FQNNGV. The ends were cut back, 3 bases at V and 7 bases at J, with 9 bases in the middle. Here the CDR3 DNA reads TGTGCCAGCAGCTTCTCAGGGTTTGGCTACACCTTC. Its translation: CASSFSGFGYTF.

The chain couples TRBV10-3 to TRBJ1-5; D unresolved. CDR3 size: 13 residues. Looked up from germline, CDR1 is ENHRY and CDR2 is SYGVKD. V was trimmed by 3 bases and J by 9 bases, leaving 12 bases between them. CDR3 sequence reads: CAISDKFSSPQHF. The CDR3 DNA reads TGTGCCATCAGTGATAAGTTTAGTTCGCCCCAGCATTTT.

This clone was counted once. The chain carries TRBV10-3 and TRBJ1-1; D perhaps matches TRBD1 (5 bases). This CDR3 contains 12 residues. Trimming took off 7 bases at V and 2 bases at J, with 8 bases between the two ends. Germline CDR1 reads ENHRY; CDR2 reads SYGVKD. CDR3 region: CAIKQGNTEAFF. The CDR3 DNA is TGTGCCATCAAGCAGGGTAACACTGAAGCTTTCTTT.

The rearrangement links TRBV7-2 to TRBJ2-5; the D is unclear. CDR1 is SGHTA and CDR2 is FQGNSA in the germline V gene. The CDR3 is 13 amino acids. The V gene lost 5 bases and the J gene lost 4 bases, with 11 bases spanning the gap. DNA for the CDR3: TGTGCCAGCAGCAACGGAGCCTTAGAGACCCAGTACTTC. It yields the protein CASSNGALETQYF.

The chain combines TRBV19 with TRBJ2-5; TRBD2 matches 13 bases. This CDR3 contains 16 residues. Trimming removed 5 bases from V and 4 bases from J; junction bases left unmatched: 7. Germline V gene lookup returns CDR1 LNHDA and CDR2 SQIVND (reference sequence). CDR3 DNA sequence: TGTGCCAGTAGTTTGACCGGGACTAGCGGGGCAGAGACCCAGTACTTC. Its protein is CASSLTGTSGAETQYF. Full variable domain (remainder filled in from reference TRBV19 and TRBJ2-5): DGGITQSPKYLFRKEGQNVTLSCEQNLNHDAMYWYRQDPGQGLRLIYYSQIVNDFQKGDIAEGYSVSREKKESFPLTVTSAQKNPTAFYLCASSLTGTSGAETQYFGPGTRLLVL.

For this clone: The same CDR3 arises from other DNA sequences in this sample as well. CDR3 DNA: TGTGCCAGCAGCTTAGGGACTAGCTCCTACAATGAGCAGTTCTTC. Encoded protein: CASSLGTSSYNEQFF. This chain connects TRBV7-3 to TRBJ2-1; 8 nucleotides line up with TRBD2. Germline CDR1 reads SGHTA; CDR2 reads FQGTGA. The CDR3 totals 15 residues. J lost 0 bases, V lost 2 bases, and 0 bases had no gene match.

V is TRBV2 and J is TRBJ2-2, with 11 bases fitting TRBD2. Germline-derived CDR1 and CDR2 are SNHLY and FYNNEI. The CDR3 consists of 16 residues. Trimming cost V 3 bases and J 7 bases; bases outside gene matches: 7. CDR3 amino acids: CASSDPSGRFVGELFF. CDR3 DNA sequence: TGTGCCAGCAGTGATCCTAGCGGGAGGTTTGTCGGGGAGCTGTTTTTT.

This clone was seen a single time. Here the CDR3 reads CASSVESVLNTEAFF. The DNA for the CDR3 is TGTGCCAGCAGCGTAGAATCGGTCTTGAACACTGAAGCTTTCTTT. The rearrangement uses TRBV9 and TRBJ1-1, with D uncertain. CDR1 is SGDLS, CDR2 YYNGEE, per germline. This CDR3 is 15 amino acids long. V shed 0 bases and J shed 0 bases, with 9 bases lying between them.

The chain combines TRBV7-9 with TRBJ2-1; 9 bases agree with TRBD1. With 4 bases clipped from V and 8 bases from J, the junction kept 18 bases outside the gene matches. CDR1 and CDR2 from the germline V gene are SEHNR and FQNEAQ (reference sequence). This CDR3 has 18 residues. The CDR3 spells CASSSVKGWTGVFDEQFF. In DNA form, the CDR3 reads TGTGCCAGCAGCTCAGTTAAAGGGTGGACAGGGGTATTCGATGAGCAGTTCTTC.

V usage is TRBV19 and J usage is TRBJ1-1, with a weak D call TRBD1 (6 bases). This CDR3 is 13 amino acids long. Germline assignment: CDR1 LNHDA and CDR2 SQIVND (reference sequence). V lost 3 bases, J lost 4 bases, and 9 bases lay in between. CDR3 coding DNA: TGTGCCAGTAGTATCGCAGGGGTCACTGAAGCTTTCTTT. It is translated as CASSIAGVTEAFF.

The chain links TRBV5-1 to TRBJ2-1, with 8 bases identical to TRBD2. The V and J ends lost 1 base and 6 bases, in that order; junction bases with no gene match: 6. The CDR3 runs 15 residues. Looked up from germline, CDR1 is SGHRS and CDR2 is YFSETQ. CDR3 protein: CASSLPGGPVNEQFF. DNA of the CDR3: TGCGCCAGCAGCTTGCCGGGGGGGCCGGTCAATGAGCAGTTCTTC.